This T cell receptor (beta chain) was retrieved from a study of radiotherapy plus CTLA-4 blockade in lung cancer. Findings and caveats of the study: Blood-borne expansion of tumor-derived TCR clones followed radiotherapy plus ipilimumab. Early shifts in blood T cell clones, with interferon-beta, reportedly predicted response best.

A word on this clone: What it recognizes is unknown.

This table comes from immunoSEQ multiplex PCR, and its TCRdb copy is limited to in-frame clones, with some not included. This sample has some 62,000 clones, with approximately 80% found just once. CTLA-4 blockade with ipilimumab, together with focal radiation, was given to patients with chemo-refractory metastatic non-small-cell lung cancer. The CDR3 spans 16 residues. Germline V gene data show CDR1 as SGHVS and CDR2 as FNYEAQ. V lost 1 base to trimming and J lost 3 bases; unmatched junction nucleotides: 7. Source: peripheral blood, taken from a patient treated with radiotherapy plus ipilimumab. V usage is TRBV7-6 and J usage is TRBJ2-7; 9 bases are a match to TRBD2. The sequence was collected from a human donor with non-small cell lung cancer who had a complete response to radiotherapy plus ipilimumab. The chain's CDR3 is CASSLEAGGEVYEQYF. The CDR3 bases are TGTGCCAGCAGCTTAGAAGCGGGGGGCGAGGTCTACGAGCAGTACTTC. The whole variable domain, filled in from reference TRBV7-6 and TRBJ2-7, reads GAGVSQSPRYKVTKRGQDVALRCDPISGHVSLYWYRQALGQGPEFLTYFNYEAQQDKSGLPNDRFSAERPEGSISTLTIQRTEQRDSAMYRCASSLEAGGEVYEQYFGPGTRLTVT.